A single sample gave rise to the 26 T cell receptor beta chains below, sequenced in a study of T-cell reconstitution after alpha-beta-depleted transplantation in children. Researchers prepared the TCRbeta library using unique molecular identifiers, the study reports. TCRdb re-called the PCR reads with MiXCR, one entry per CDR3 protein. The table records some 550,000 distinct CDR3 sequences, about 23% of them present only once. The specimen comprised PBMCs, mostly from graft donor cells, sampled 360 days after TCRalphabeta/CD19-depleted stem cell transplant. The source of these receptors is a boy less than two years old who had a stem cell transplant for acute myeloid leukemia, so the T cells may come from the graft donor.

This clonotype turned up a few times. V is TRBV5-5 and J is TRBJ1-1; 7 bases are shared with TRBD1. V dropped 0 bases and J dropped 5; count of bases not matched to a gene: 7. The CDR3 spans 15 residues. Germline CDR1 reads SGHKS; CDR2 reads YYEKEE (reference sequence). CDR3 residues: CASSLVEQGRTEAFF. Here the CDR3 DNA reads TGTGCCAGCAGCTTGGTAGAACAGGGGCGAACTGAAGCTTTCTTT.

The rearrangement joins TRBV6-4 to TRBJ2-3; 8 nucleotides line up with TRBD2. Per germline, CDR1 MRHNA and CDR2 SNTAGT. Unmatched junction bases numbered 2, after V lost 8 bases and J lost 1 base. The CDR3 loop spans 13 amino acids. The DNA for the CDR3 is TGTGCCAGCTCGACTAGCGGCACAGATACGCAGTATTTT. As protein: CASSTSGTDTQYF.

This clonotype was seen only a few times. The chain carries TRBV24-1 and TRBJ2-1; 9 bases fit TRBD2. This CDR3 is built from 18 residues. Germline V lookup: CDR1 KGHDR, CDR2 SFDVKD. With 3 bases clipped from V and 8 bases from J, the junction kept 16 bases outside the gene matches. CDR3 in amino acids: CATSDPGRRGGAFDEQFF. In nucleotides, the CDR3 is TGTGCCACCAGTGATCCGGGTCGGCGCGGGGGGGCTTTCGATGAGCAGTTCTTC.

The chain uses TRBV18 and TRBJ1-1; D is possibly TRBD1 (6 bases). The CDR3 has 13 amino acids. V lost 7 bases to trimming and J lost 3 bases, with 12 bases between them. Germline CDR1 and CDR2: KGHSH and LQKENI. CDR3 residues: CASYRESDTEAFF. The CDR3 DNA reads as TGTGCCAGCTACAGGGAGAGCGACACTGAAGCTTTCTTT.

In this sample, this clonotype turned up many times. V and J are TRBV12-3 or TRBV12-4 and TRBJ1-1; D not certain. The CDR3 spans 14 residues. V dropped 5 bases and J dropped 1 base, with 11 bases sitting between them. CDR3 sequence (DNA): TGTGCCAGCAGTGCCCGGGCGGAGAACACTGAAGCTTTCTTT. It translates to CASSARAENTEAFF.

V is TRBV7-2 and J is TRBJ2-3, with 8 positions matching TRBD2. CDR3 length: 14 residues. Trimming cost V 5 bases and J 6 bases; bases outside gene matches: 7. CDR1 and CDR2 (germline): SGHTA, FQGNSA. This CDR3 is CASSGVAGRDTQYF. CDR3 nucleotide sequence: TGTGCCAGCAGCGGCGTAGCGGGGAGGGATACGCAGTATTTT.

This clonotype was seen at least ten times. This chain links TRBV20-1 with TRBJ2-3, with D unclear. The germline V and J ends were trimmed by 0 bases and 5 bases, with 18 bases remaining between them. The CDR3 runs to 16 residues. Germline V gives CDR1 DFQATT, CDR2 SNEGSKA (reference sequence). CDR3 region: CSARDYLRVFKDTQYF. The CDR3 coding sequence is TGCAGTGCTAGAGATTACCTCCGGGTATTTAAAGATACGCAGTATTTT.

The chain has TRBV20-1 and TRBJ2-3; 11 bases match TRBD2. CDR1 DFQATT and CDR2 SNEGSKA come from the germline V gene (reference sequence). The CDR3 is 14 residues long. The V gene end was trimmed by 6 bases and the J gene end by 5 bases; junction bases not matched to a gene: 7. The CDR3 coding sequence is TGCAGTGCCCCACCTAGCGGGGGGAGAGATACGCAGTATTTT. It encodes CSAPPSGGRDTQYF.

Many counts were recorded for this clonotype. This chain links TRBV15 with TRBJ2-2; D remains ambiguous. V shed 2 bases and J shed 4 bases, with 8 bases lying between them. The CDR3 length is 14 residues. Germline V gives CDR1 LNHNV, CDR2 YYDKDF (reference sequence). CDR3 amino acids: CATSRRNSTGELFF. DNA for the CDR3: TGTGCCACCAGCAGACGGAACAGCACCGGGGAGCTGTTTTTT.

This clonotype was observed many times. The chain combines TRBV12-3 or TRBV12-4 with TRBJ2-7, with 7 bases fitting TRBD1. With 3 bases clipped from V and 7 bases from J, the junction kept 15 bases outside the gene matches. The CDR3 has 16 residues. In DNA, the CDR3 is TGTGCCAGCAGTTTTTGGGCAGGGGGAAAAACTAGGGAGCAGTACGTC. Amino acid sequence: CASSFWAGGKTREQYV.

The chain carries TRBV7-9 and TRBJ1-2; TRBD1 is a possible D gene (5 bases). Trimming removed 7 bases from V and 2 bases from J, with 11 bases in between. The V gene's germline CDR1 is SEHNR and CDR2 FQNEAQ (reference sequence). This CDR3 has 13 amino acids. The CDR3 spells CASNQGRNYGYTF. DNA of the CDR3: TGTGCCAGCAACCAGGGTAGGAACTATGGCTACACCTTC. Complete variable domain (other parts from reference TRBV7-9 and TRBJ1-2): DTGVSQNPRHKITKRGQNVTFRCDPISEHNRLYWYRQTLGQGPEFLTYFQNEAQLEKSRLLSDRFSAERPKGSFSTLEIQRTEQGDSAMYLCASNQGRNYGYTFGSGTRLTVV.

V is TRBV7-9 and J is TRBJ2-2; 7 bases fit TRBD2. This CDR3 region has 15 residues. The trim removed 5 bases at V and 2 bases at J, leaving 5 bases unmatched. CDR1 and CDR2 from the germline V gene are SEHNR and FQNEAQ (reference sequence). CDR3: CASSLRGDNTGELFF. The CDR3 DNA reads TGTGCCAGCAGCCTACGGGGGGACAACACCGGGGAGCTGTTTTTT.

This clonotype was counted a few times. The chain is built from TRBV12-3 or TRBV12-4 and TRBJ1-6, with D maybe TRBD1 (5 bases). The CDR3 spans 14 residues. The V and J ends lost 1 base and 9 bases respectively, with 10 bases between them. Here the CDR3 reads CASSLVGASSPLHF. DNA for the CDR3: TGTGCCAGCAGTTTAGTAGGGGCCAGTTCACCCCTCCACTTT.

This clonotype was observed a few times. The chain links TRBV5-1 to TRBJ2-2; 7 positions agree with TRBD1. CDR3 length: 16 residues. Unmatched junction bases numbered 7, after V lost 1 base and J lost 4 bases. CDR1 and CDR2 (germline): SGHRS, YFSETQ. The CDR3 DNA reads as TGCGCCAGCAGCTTGAGACGACAGGGCGGCACCGGGGAGCTGTTTTTT. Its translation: CASSLRRQGGTGELFF.

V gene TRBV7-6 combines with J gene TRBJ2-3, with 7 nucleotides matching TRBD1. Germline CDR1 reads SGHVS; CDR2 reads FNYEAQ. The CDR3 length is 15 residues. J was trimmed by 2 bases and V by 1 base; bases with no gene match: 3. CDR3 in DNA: TGTGCCAGCAGCTTAGGGGACAGCCTCACAGATACGCAGTATTTT. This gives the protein CASSLGDSLTDTQYF.

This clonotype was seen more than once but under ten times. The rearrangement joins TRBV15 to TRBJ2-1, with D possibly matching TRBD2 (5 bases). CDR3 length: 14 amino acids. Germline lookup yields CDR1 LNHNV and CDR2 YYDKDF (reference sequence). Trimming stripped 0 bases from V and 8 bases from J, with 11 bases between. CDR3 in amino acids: CATSREASWDEQFF. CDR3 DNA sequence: TGTGCCACCAGCAGAGAGGCTAGCTGGGATGAGCAGTTCTTC.

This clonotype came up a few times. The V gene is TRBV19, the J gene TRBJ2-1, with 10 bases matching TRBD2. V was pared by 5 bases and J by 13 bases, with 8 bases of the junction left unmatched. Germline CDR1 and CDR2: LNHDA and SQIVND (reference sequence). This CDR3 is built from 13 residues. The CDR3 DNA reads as TGTGCCAGTAGTTTCCCAGCGGGGGGGCGCCAGTTCTTC. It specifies CASSFPAGGRQFF.

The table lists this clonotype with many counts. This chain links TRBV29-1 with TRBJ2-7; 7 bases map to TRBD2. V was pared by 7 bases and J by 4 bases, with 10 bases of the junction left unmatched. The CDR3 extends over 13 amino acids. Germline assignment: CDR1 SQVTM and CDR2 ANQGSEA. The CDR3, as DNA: TGCAGCGCATTCTTCACGGGGGGATACGAGCAGTACTTC. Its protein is CSAFFTGGYEQYF.

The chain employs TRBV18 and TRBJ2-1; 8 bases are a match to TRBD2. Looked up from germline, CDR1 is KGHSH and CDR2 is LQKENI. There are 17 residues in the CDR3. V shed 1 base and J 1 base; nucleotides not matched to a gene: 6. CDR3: CASSPLGGAFSYNEQFF. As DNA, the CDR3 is TGTGCCAGCTCACCACTCGGGGGGGCGTTTTCCTACAATGAGCAGTTCTTC.

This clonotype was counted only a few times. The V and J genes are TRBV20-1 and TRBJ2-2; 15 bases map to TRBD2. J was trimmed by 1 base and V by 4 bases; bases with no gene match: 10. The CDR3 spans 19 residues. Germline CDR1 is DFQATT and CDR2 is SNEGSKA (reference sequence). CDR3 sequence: CSAKPPGLAGGLNTGELFF. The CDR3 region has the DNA TGCAGTGCTAAGCCTCCGGGACTAGCGGGGGGCCTGAACACCGGGGAGCTGTTTTTT.

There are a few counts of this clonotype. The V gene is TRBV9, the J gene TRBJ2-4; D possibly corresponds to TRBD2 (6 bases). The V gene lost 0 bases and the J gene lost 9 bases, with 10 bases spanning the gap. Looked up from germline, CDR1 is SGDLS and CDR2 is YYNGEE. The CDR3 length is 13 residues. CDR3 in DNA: TGTGCCAGCAGCGTAGAGCAGGGAGGCATTCAGTACTTC. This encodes CASSVEQGGIQYF.

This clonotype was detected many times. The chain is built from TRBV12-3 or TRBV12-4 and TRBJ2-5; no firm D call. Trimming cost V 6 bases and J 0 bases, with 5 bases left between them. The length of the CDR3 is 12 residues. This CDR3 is CASRGYQETQYF. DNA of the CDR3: TGTGCCAGCAGGGGTTACCAAGAGACCCAGTACTTC.

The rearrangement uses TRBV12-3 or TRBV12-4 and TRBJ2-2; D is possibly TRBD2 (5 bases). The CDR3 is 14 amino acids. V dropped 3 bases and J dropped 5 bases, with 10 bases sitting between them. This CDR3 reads CASSFGVLTGELFF. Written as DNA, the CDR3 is TGTGCCAGCAGTTTCGGGGTTTTAACCGGGGAGCTGTTTTTT.

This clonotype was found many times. The chain's CDR3 is CSAAPPYGSNEQFF. CDR3 bases: TGCAGTGCTGCACCTCCGTACGGTTCCAATGAGCAGTTCTTC. V and J are TRBV20-1 and TRBJ2-1; D gene ambiguous. Trimming shortened V by 5 bases and J by 6 bases, and 17 bases separated the two germline ends. Germline assignment: CDR1 DFQATT and CDR2 SNEGSKA (reference sequence). CDR3 length: 14 residues.

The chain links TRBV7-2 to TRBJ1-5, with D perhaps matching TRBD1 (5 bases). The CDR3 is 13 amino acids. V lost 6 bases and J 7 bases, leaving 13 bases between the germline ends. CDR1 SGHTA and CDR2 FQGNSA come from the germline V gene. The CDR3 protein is CASSPGYRQPQHF. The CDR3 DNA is TGTGCCAGCAGTCCAGGGTATCGGCAGCCCCAGCATTTT.

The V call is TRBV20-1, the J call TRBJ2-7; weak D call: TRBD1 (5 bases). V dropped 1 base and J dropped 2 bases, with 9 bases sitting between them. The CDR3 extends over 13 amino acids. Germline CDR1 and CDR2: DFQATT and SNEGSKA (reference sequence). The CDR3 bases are TGCAGTGCTAGAGGACAGCAGACCTACGAGCAGTACTTC. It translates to CSARGQQTYEQYF.